The 25 T cell receptor beta chains presented below share a single source sample, sequenced in a study of T cell responses to AZD1222 COVID-19 vaccine. The method was immunoSEQ multiplex PCR; TCRdb's version includes in-frame clones alone and lacks a portion of them. Of approximately 100,000 clones listed, about nine tenths are singletons. The sample in question was peripheral blood, obtained on day 0 of AZD1222 vaccination. The receptor set was obtained from an adult in good health.

The chain is built from TRBV6-2 or TRBV6-3 and TRBJ2-5; 14 bases fit TRBD2. The CDR3 extends over 16 amino acids. Germline V gene lookup returns CDR1 MNHEY and CDR2 SVGEGT. Germline trimming cut 6 bases from V and 3 bases from J; bases unmatched to any gene: 6. The chain's CDR3 is CASSHPGLAGEETQYF. Here the CDR3 DNA reads TGTGCCAGCAGCCACCCGGGACTAGCGGGAGAAGAGACCCAGTACTTC.

This sequence joins TRBV27 and TRBJ2-7; D might be TRBD2 (6 bases). Per germline, CDR1 MNHEY and CDR2 SMNVEV (reference sequence). There are 13 residues in the CDR3. The V end lost 6 bases, the J end lost 4 bases, and 13 bases lay between the germline ends. DNA for the CDR3: TGTGCCAGCAGCGGAGGGATAGGGTACGAGCAGTACTTC. The encoded protein is CASSGGIGYEQYF.

This chain uses TRBV18 with TRBJ2-6; no definite D call. Trimming shortened V by 9 bases and J by 2 bases, and 5 bases separated the two germline ends. The germline V gene has CDR1 KGHSH and CDR2 LQKENI. The CDR3 loop spans 12 amino acids. The CDR3 DNA follows: TGTGCCAGTCAAACTGGGGCCAACGTCCTGACTTTC. Protein: CASQTGANVLTF.

V is TRBV6-2 or TRBV6-3 and J is TRBJ1-2, with no clear D. This CDR3 comprises 12 residues. Per the germline V gene, CDR1 is MNHEY and CDR2 is SVGEGT. V dropped 6 bases and J dropped 0 bases, with 5 bases sitting between them. CDR3 amino acids: CASSGPNYGYTF. The CDR3 DNA is TGTGCCAGCAGCGGACCTAACTATGGCTACACCTTC.

This chain connects TRBV30 to TRBJ1-1, with D tentatively TRBD1 (5 bases). CDR1 and CDR2 from the germline V gene are GTSNPN and SVGIG (reference sequence). The CDR3 is 15 residues long. Trimming removed 3 bases from V and 3 bases from J, with 17 bases in between. The CDR3 loop is CAWSPVRGRDTEAFF. CDR3 sequence (DNA): TGTGCCTGGAGCCCCGTGCGGGGGAGGGACACTGAAGCTTTCTTT.

J is TRBJ1-2 and V is TRBV2; 7 nucleotides line up with TRBD1. V dropped 5 bases and J dropped 5; count of bases not matched to a gene: 8. CDR1 and CDR2 from the germline V gene are SNHLY and FYNNEI. The CDR3 consists of 14 residues. This CDR3 is CASSLGQETYGYTF. The CDR3 DNA is TGTGCCAGCAGTCTCGGACAGGAAACTTATGGCTACACCTTC.

The chain recombines TRBV3-1 (or the pseudogene TRBV3-2) with TRBJ1-1, with D possibly matching TRBD1 (5 bases). The CDR3 length is 16 residues. Germline lookup yields CDR1 LGHDT and CDR2 YNNKEL (reference sequence). V was trimmed by 7 bases and J by 1 base, leaving 19 bases between them. In DNA, the CDR3 is TGTGCCAGCACCCCCCAAAGGGGAACGTCGAACACTGAAGCTTTCTTT. Its translation: CASTPQRGTSNTEAFF.

This chain uses TRBV10-3 with TRBJ2-2; 7 nucleotides align to TRBD2. The germline V gene encodes CDR1 ENHRY and CDR2 SYGVKD. V was clipped by 0 bases and J by 4 bases; unmatched bases: 2. The CDR3 totals 15 residues. The CDR3 coding sequence is TGTGCCATCAGTGAGTCTAGGACTAGCACCGGGGAGCTGTTTTTT. Its translation: CAISESRTSTGELFF.

The chain employs TRBV27 and TRBJ2-7; 10 bases are shared with TRBD2. V trimming: 5 bases; J trimming: 6 bases; junction bases outside the gene matches: 4. The V gene's germline CDR1 is MNHEY and CDR2 SMNVEV (reference sequence). The CDR3 has 13 residues. The CDR3 protein is CASSPAGGGEQYF. As DNA, the CDR3 is TGTGCCAGCAGTCCAGCGGGAGGGGGCGAGCAGTACTTC.

This clone has a single count. The chain joins TRBV5-6 to TRBJ1-1, with D maybe TRBD1 (5 bases). Germline CDR1 is SGHDT and CDR2 is YYEEEE. The length of the CDR3 is 15 residues. V was shortened by 0 bases and J by 4 bases, with 13 bases between the two germline ends. The CDR3 protein is CASSLVGGAGTEAFF. The CDR3 coding sequence is TGTGCCAGCAGCTTGGTCGGAGGGGCGGGCACTGAAGCTTTCTTT.

The chain joins TRBV11-1 to TRBJ2-1; 7 bases agree with TRBD1. After removal of 6 bases from V and 5 bases from J, the junction contained 4 bases not matched to a gene. There are 13 residues in the CDR3. Germline V lookup: CDR1 SGHAT, CDR2 FQDESV (reference sequence). The chain's CDR3 is CASRRQGDNEQFF. The CDR3 DNA is TGTGCCAGCAGAAGACAGGGAGACAATGAGCAGTTCTTC.

This clone was detected only a few times. V and J are TRBV28 and TRBJ1-4; D remains unclear. V lost 3 bases and J lost 5, with 10 bases in between. CDR3 length: 14 amino acids. From germline, CDR1 is MDHEN and CDR2 SYDVKM. CDR3 nucleotides: TGTGCCAGCAGTTTCGGCAGAATAAATGAAAAACTGTTTTTT. This codes for CASSFGRINEKLFF.

J is TRBJ1-6 and V is TRBV19; D gene uncertain. This CDR3 comprises 14 residues. Looked up from germline, CDR1 is LNHDA and CDR2 is SQIVND (reference sequence). The V end lost 7 bases, the J end lost 3 bases, and 10 bases lay between the germline ends. The CDR3 sequence is CASIEGNYNSPLHF. In DNA, the CDR3 is TGTGCCAGTATCGAAGGGAACTATAATTCACCCCTCCACTTT.

The V gene is TRBV7-2, the J gene TRBJ1-4; D unclear. The CDR3 consists of 12 residues. Trimming removed 5 bases from V and 12 bases from J, with 13 bases in between. Germline CDR1 reads SGHTA; CDR2 reads FQGNSA. In DNA, the CDR3 is TGTGCCAGCAGCCCCCCCGGGAACCAACTGTTTTTT. It specifies CASSPPGNQLFF.

This chain uses TRBV7-3 with TRBJ2-1; 12 bases align to TRBD2. The V gene's germline CDR1 is SGHTA and CDR2 FQGTGA. The CDR3 covers 18 residues. With V trimmed by 4 bases and J by 0 bases, 7 bases remained unmatched. In nucleotides, the CDR3 is TGTGCCAGCAGCTCACTAGCGGGAGGTTTAAGCTCCTACAATGAGCAGTTCTTC. This sequence encodes CASSSLAGGLSSYNEQFF.

The chain uses TRBV28 and TRBJ2-3; 10 bases are a match to TRBD2. V was pared by 3 bases and J by 4 bases, with 7 bases of the junction left unmatched. The CDR3 loop spans 16 amino acids. Germline CDR1 and CDR2: MDHEN and SYDVKM. CDR3 residues: CASSFLASGRPDTQYF. In nucleotides, the CDR3 is TGTGCCAGCAGTTTTCTAGCTAGCGGGAGACCAGATACGCAGTATTTT.

The rearrangement links TRBV30 to TRBJ2-1; TRBD2 is a possible D gene (6 bases). V was trimmed by 0 bases and J by 7 bases, leaving 10 bases between them. This CDR3 is 13 amino acids long. CDR1 GTSNPN and CDR2 SVGIG come from the germline V gene (reference sequence). The CDR3 spells CAWSVLGGNEQFF. In DNA, the CDR3 is TGTGCCTGGAGTGTACTTGGGGGGAATGAGCAGTTCTTC.

The CDR3 spells CASLRRTPDYGYTF. In DNA, the CDR3 is TGTGCCAGCTTGAGACGCACACCCGACTATGGCTACACCTTC. The chain recombines TRBV2 with TRBJ1-2; no definite D call. The CDR3 length is 14 residues. Trimming removed 8 bases from V and 3 bases from J, with 16 bases in between. CDR1 and CDR2 from the germline V gene are SNHLY and FYNNEI.

V is TRBV29-1 and J is TRBJ2-3; 16 nucleotides match TRBD2. This CDR3 comprises 18 residues. With V trimmed by 4 bases and J by 6 bases, 13 bases remained unmatched. Germline values: CDR1 SQVTM, CDR2 ANQGSEA. As DNA, the CDR3 is TGCAGCGTTGTCACCTGGACAGGGGGACTAGCGGGAGGGGATACGCAGTATTTT. Translation gives CSVVTWTGGLAGGDTQYF.

This sequence joins TRBV24-1 and TRBJ1-1, with a possible D match to TRBD1 (5 bases). The CDR3 is 14 amino acids. Trimming left V 2 bases short and J 6 bases short, with 12 bases between. Germline V gene data show CDR1 as KGHDR and CDR2 as SFDVKD. CDR3 bases: TGTGCCACCAGTGATTCCGGGACGTGGGCTGAAGCTTTCTTT. Amino acids: CATSDSGTWAEAFF.

The chain carries TRBV5-1 and TRBJ1-2; 9 bases line up with TRBD1. The J segment lost 3 bases and the V segment lost 4 bases, leaving 7 bases of the junction unmatched. CDR1 and CDR2 from the germline V gene are SGHRS and YFSETQ. This CDR3 has 15 amino acids. CDR3 amino acids: CASSLRTGADYGYTF. The CDR3 DNA reads TGCGCCAGCAGCCTCCGGACAGGGGCGGACTATGGCTACACCTTC.

J is TRBJ2-1 and V is TRBV5-4, with 10 bases lining up with TRBD1. The CDR3 loop spans 17 amino acids. The germline CDR1 and CDR2 sequences are SGHNT and YYREEE (reference sequence). V lost 7 bases to trimming and J lost 4 bases; unmatched junction nucleotides: 14. In nucleotides, the CDR3 is TGTGCCAGCGAGTTCCACGCCGGGACAGGGGTTTACAATGAGCAGTTCTTC. It codes for CASEFHAGTGVYNEQFF.

The chain carries TRBV24-1 and TRBJ1-1, with unresolved D. V was clipped by 4 bases and J by 9 bases, with 8 bases between them. Germline CDR1 reads KGHDR; CDR2 reads SFDVKD. The CDR3 has 11 residues. In nucleotides, the CDR3 is TGTGCCACCAGTGAGGGGAGAAAAGCTTTCTTT. Translating gives CATSEGRKAFF.

V is TRBV6-2 or TRBV6-3 and J is TRBJ1-5, with unresolved D. Germline lookup yields CDR1 MNHEY and CDR2 SVGEGT. The CDR3 has 16 amino acids. With 2 bases removed from V and 3 bases from J, the gap between germline ends came to 14 bases. The CDR3 nucleotides read TGTGCCAGCAGTTACAGTGTGGCGGCCATCAATCAGCCCCAGCATTTT. Its protein is CASSYSVAAINQPQHF.

This chain links TRBV18 with TRBJ1-4; 7 bases map to TRBD1. The CDR3 length is 14 residues. V shed 3 bases, J shed 5 bases, and the junction held 3 bases outside the gene matches. In germline, CDR1 is KGHSH, CDR2 LQKENI. CDR3 nucleotide sequence: TGTGCCAGCTCACCGGGACAGAGCAATGAAAAACTGTTTTTT. Its protein is CASSPGQSNEKLFF. The full variable domain, in which reference TRBV18 and TRBJ1-4 provide the parts outside the CDR3, is NAGVMQNPRHLVRRRGQEARLRCSPMKGHSHVYWYRQLPEEGLKFMVYLQKENIIDESGMPKERFSAEFPKEGPSILRIQQVVRGDSAAYFCASSPGQSNEKLFFGSGTQLSVL.